This TCR beta chain was captured in a study of human T cells and chemical hapten exposure. Across the study: 2% DPC applied to a 2 cm by 2 cm arm area sensitized donors. Study observations and caveats: Counts of TCRs expanded at PT1 correlated positively with patch test score. Versus controls, significantly more large CDR3 similarity clusters arose from expanded TCRs.

As regards this clonotype: No antigen is known for it.

Germline lookup yields CDR1 LGHNA and CDR2 YSLEER. Trimming removed 2 bases at V and 11 bases at J, with 13 bases between. The CDR3 loop spans 14 amino acids. Documented time point: patch test 3, about 24 weeks after DPC sensitization. The treatment denotes: therapeutic diphenylcyclopropenone sensitization with weekly scalp DPC. Patients had alopecia, were aged 18 to 70, and were not pregnant. In TCRdb, the RACE reads were re-called with MiXCR into one record per CDR3 protein. Here the sample spans 150,000 to 200,000 distinct CDR3 sequences, about 30% being singletons. The sequence was collected from a woman between 18 and 30 years old with alopecia areata. Some clones in this sample may be carry-over from other donors' samples. The chain couples TRBV4-3 to TRBJ1-6; tentative D call: TRBD1 (5 bases). The input for sequencing was whole blood, taken in connection with sensitization to the hapten diphenylcyclopropenone (DPC). The CDR3 is CASSQLGGPTPLHF. Here the CDR3 DNA reads TGCGCCAGCAGCCAACTGGGGGGACCAACACCCCTCCACTTT.